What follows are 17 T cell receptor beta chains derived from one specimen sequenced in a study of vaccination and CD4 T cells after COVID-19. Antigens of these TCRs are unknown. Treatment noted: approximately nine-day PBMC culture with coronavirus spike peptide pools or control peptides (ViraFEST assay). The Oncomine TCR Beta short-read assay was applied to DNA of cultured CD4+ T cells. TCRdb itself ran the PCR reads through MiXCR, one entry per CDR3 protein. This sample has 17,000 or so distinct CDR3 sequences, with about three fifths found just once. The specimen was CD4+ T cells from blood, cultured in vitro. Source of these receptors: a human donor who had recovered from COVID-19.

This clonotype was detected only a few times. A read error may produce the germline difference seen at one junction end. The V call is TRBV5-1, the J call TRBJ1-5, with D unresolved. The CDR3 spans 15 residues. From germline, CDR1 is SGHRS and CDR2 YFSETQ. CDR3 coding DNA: TGCGCCAGCAGCCCCGGTCCTGGGAGCAGTCAGCCCCAGCATTTT. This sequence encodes CASSPGPGSSQPQHF.

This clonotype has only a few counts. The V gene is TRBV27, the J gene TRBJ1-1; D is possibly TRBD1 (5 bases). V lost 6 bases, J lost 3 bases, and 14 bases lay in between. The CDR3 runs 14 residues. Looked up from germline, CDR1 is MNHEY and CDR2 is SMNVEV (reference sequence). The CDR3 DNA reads TGTGCCAGCAGACCTGTAGACAGATACACTGAAGCTTTCTTT. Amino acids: CASRPVDRYTEAFF.

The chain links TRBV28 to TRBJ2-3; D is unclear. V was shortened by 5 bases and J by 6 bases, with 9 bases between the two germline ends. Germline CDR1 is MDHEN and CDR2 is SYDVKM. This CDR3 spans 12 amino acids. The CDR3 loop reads CASSVRVDTQYF. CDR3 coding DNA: TGTGCCAGCAGTGTAAGAGTGGATACGCAGTATTTT.

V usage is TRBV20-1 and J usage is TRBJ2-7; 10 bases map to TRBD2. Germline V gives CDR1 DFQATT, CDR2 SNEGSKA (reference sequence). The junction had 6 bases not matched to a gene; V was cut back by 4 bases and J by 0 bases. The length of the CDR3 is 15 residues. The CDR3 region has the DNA TGCAGTGCTACCGCTAGCGGGGGACTCTCCTACGAGCAGTACTTC. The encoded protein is CSATASGGLSYEQYF.

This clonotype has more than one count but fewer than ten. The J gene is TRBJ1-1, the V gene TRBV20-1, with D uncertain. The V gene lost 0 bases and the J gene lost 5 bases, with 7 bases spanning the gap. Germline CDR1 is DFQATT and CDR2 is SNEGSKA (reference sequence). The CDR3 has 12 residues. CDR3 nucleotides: TGCAGTGCTAGAGATGGCGGGACTGAAGCTTTCTTT. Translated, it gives CSARDGGTEAFF.

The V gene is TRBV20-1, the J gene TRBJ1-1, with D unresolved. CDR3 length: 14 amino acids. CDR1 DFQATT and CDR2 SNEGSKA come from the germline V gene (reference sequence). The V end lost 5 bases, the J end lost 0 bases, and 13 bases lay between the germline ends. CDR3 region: CSAPLRRMNTEAFF. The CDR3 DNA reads TGCAGTGCTCCGCTCAGGCGCATGAACACTGAAGCTTTCTTT.

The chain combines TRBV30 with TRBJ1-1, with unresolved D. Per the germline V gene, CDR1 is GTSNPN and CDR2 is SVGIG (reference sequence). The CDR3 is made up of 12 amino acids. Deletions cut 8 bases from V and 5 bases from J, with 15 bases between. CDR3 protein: CAGQEDQTEAFF. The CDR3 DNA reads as TGTGCCGGTCAGGAGGACCAAACTGAAGCTTTCTTT.

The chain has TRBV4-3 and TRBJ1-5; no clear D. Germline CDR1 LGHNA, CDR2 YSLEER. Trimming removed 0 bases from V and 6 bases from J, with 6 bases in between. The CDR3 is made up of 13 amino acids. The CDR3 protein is CASSQDRGQPQHF. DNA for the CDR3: TGCGCCAGCAGCCAAGATCGGGGTCAGCCCCAGCATTTT.

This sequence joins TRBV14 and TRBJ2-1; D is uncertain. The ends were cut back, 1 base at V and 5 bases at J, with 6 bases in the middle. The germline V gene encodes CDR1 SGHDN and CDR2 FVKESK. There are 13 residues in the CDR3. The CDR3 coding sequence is TGTGCCAGCAGCCAAGGAGACGACAATGAGCAGTTCTTC. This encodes CASSQGDDNEQFF.

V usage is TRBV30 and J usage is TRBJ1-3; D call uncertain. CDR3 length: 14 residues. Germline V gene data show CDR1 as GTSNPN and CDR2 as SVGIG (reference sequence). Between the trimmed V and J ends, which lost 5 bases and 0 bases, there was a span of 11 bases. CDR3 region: CAWGLGSSGNTIYF. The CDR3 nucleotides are TGTGCCTGGGGATTAGGATCCTCTGGAAACACCATATATTTT.

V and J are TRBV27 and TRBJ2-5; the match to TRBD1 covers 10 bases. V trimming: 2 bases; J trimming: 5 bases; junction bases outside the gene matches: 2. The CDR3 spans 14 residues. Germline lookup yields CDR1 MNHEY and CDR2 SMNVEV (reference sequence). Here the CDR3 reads CASSLMGQGETQYF. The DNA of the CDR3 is TGTGCCAGCAGTTTAATGGGACAGGGGGAGACCCAGTACTTC.

CDR3 residues: CASSLGLAEETQYF. The CDR3, as DNA: TGTGCCAGCAGCTTAGGCCTAGCGGAAGAGACCCAGTACTTC. The chain combines TRBV7-6 with TRBJ2-5; 7 bases map to TRBD2. The V segment lost 1 base and the J segment 3 bases; nucleotides outside the gene matches: 2. The CDR3 is made up of 14 amino acids. CDR1 SGHVS and CDR2 FNYEAQ come from the germline V gene.

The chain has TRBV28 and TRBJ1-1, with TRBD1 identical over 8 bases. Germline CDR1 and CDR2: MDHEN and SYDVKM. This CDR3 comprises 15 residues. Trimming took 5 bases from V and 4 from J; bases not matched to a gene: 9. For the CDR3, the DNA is TGTGCCAGCAGTCCCCTGACAGGGGCGAGCACTGAAGCTTTCTTT. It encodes CASSPLTGASTEAFF.

In DNA form, the CDR3 reads TGTGCCAGTATCAGACAGGGTAACACCGGGGAGCTGTTTTTT. It specifies CASIRQGNTGELFF. This chain links TRBV19 with TRBJ2-2; TRBD1 aligns across 7 bases. CDR3 length: 14 residues. Losses at the gene ends were 7 bases for V and 2 bases for J; bases not matched to a gene: 4. Looked up from germline, CDR1 is LNHDA and CDR2 is SQIVND (reference sequence).

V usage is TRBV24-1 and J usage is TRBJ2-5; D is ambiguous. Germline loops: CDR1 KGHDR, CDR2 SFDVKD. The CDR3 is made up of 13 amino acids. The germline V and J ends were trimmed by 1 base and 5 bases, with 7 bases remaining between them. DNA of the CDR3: TGTGCCACCAGTGATTTTAAGGGCGAGACCCAGTACTTC. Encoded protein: CATSDFKGETQYF.

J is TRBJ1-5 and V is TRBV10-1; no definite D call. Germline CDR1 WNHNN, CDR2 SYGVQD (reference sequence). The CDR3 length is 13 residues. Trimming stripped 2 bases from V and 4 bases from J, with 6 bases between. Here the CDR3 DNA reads TGCGCCAGCAGTGAGAATTTGAATCAGCCCCAGCATTTT. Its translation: CASSENLNQPQHF.

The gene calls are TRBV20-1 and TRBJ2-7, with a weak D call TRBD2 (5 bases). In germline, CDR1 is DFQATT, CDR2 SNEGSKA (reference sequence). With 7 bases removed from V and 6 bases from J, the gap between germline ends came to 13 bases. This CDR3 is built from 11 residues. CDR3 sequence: CSVVAAGEQYF. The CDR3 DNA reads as TGCAGTGTCGTCGCCGCGGGCGAGCAGTACTTC.